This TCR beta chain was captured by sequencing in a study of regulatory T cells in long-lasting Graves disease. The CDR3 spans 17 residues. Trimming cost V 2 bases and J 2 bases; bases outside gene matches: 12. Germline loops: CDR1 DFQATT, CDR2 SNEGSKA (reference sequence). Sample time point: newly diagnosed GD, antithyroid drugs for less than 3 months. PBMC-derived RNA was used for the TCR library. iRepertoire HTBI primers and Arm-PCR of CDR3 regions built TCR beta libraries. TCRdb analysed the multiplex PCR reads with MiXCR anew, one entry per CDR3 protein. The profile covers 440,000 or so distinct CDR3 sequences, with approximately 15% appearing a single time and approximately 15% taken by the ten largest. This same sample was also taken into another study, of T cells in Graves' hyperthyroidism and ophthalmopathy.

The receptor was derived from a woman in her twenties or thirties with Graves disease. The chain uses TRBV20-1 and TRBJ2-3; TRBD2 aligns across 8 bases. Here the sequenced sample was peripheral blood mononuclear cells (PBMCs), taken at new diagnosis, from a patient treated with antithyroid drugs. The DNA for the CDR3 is TGCAGTGCTAGACCTCTCGGGGCTAGCGGGTACACAGATACGCAGTATTTT. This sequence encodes CSARPLGASGYTDTQYF.